This T cell receptor (beta chain) was sequenced in a study of T-cell memory formation after mild COVID-19. TCRdb independently ran MiXCR on the 5' RACE reads; one entry per CDR3 protein. The sample has 310,000 or so distinct CDR3 sequences, less than 20% seen once. With 8 bases removed from V and 9 bases from J, the gap between germline ends came to 8 bases. CDR3 length: 11 amino acids. The V gene's germline CDR1 is MNHNY and CDR2 SVGAGI (reference sequence). The sample holds many counts of this clonotype. What it binds is not known. Study-level points and caveats: Later expanders leaned toward CD4+, whereas clones contracting from day 15 to 85 were balanced CD4/CD8. Proof of SARS-CoV-2 specificity was absent for the second-wave clones that crested on day 37.

The sequenced material came from PBMCs or a T cell subset sorted from them (not recorded which). The TCR originated in a man aged 18 to 29 who had mild COVID-19 (a few samples of this study predate the infection). Cell type and time point are not known. The chain combines TRBV6-6 with TRBJ1-6; D remains ambiguous. The CDR3 protein is CASEGSSPLHF. CDR3 bases: TGTGCCAGCGAGGGTAGTTCACCCCTCCACTTT.